The T cell receptor (beta chain) described here comes from a study of sequential checkpoint blockade in melanoma. Turning to the study itself: About 90 pretreatment tumor DNA samples were TCRβ immunosequenced.

Using immunoSEQ multiplex PCR, the repertoire was profiled, and TCRdb retains in-frame clones only, with some absent. The repertoire holds 2,000 or so clones, with around 20% as singletons. In its sample, this clone is medium-sized. Antigen specificity is unknown. Study outcomes and limitations: T-cell fraction and clonality followed PD-L1 and CD8+ counts, not mutational load. For nivolumab-first patients, baseline tumor clonality was associated with response. Rising tumor T-cell fraction and clonality meant about 30 times likelier benefit.

Treatment reported: randomized to nivolumab then ipilimumab (arm A) or the reverse (arm B). V was clipped by 1 base and J by 7 bases, with 10 bases between them. This CDR3 has 14 amino acids. CDR1 SGHNT and CDR2 YENEEA come from the germline V gene. This TCR was sampled from a human donor with melanoma. V and J are TRBV11-3 and TRBJ1-4; no clear D. The material sequenced was tumor tissue (inferred from file names), taken from a patient given nivolumab and ipilimumab in sequence. DNA for the CDR3: TGTGCCAGCAGCTTAGTTGGAGTAAGTGAAAAACTGTTTTTT. Amino acids: CASSLVGVSEKLFF.